This entry lists 24 T cell receptor beta chains sequenced from one sample in a study of blood T cell repertoires in COVID-19. The assay was immunoSEQ multiplex PCR, and TCRdb's table has in-frame clones only and misses some. Of some 250,000 clones in the sample, around 86% were seen once. The source material was peripheral blood. The receptors come from an older woman with active or convalescent COVID-19.

The CDR3 here is CASSLAGTGGQPQHF. CDR3 bases: TGTGCCAGCAGCCTGGCCGGGACAGGGGGTCAGCCCCAGCATTTT. V is TRBV6-2 or TRBV6-3 and J is TRBJ1-5; 11 nucleotides agree with TRBD1. Looked up from germline, CDR1 is MNHEY and CDR2 is SVGEGT. With 6 bases clipped from V and 6 bases from J, the junction kept 7 bases outside the gene matches. The CDR3 runs 15 residues.

In its sample, this clone was seen once. J is TRBJ2-3 and V is TRBV6-5; perhaps TRBD1 as D (6 bases). V gave up 8 bases and J gave up 0 bases, with 9 bases separating them. Germline V lookup: CDR1 MNHEY, CDR2 SVGAGI. The CDR3 extends over 13 amino acids. CDR3 protein: CASQDSSTDTQYF. CDR3 sequence (DNA): TGTGCCAGCCAGGACAGTAGCACAGATACGCAGTATTTT.

This sequence joins TRBV6-2 or TRBV6-3 and TRBJ1-2, with no clear D. This CDR3 region has 13 residues. Trimming left V 4 bases short and J 8 bases short, with 14 bases between. Germline values: CDR1 MNHEY, CDR2 SVGEGT. The CDR3 loop reads CASSLSVSGGYTF. Written as DNA, the CDR3 is TGTGCCAGCAGTTTGTCGGTCTCCGGGGGCTACACCTTC.

J is TRBJ1-4 and V is TRBV5-8; a possible D gene is TRBD1 (6 bases). Trimming cost V 0 bases and J 6 bases, with 15 bases left between them. CDR1 is SGHTS, CDR2 YDEGEE, per germline. CDR3 length: 16 amino acids. In DNA, the CDR3 is TGTGCCAGCAGCTTGGGCCTCTGGGGGCAGGATGAAAAACTGTTTTTT. Translated: CASSLGLWGQDEKLFF.

The V and J genes are TRBV18 and TRBJ1-3; D call uncertain. V was clipped by 10 bases and J by 4 bases, with 17 bases between them. This CDR3 is built from 14 residues. CDR1 KGHSH and CDR2 LQKENI come from the germline V gene. DNA of the CDR3: TGTGCCACCATGCCCCCAGGTGGGGGAAACACCATATATTTT. Translated: CATMPPGGGNTIYF.

V and J are TRBV24-1 and TRBJ2-2; D is perhaps TRBD1 (5 bases). Trimming took off 1 base at V and 4 bases at J, with 9 bases between the two ends. Germline V gives CDR1 KGHDR, CDR2 SFDVKD. The CDR3 consists of 15 residues. The CDR3 DNA reads as TGTGCCACCAGTGATTTTGACAGAATCACCGGGGAGCTGTTTTTT. Encoded protein: CATSDFDRITGELFF.

The chain carries TRBV12-3 or TRBV12-4 and TRBJ2-2, with D hard to call. Trimming took off 1 base at V and 5 bases at J, with 5 bases between the two ends. The CDR3 loop spans 13 amino acids. In nucleotides, the CDR3 is TGTGCCAGCAGTTTAGTGTTAACCGGGGAGCTGTTTTTT. Protein product: CASSLVLTGELFF.

In nucleotides, the CDR3 is TGTGCCAGTAGCCGGGGAGGGAACACTGAAGCTTTCTTT. It translates to CASSRGGNTEAFF. The chain is built from TRBV19 and TRBJ1-1; D gene uncertain. V was trimmed by 6 bases and J by 1 base, leaving 9 bases between them. The germline gives CDR1 LNHDA, CDR2 SQIVND (reference sequence). There are 13 residues in the CDR3.

Note on this clone: The same CDR3 is also encoded by other DNA sequences in this sample. The chain carries TRBV12-3 or TRBV12-4 and TRBJ2-7; TRBD2 is a possible D gene (5 bases). The V end lost 5 bases, the J end lost 2 bases, and 7 bases lay between the germline ends. The CDR3 has 12 amino acids. The CDR3: CASSPGTYEQYF. CDR3 coding DNA: TGTGCCAGCAGTCCCGGGACCTACGAGCAGTACTTC.

The V and J genes are TRBV4-2 and TRBJ1-2; D is uncertain. The V end was cut by 6 bases, the J end by 4 bases, with 12 bases between. The germline gives CDR1 LGHNA, CDR2 YNFKEQ. The CDR3 is 13 residues long. The CDR3 region is CASRDTRGYGYTF. The CDR3 DNA reads TGTGCCAGCAGAGATACGCGGGGCTATGGCTACACCTTC.

V and J are TRBV5-5 and TRBJ1-5; tentative D call: TRBD1 (5 bases). From germline, CDR1 is SGHKS and CDR2 YYEKEE (reference sequence). V dropped 4 bases and J dropped 0 bases, with 14 bases sitting between them. The CDR3 loop spans 16 amino acids. The CDR3 DNA follows: TGTGCCAGCAGCCAGACGTCAGGGCTTAGCAATCAGCCCCAGCATTTT. It codes for CASSQTSGLSNQPQHF.

The rearrangement joins TRBV7-2 to TRBJ1-3; D remains ambiguous. V was shortened by 8 bases and J by 1 base, with 15 bases between the two germline ends. Germline CDR1 and CDR2: SGHTA and FQGNSA. CDR3 length equals 15 residues. The CDR3 is CASSLASGSGNTIYF. CDR3 nucleotides: TGTGCCAGCTCCCTAGCGAGTGGGTCTGGAAACACCATATATTTT.

This chain uses TRBV4-3 with TRBJ2-1; 7 nucleotides line up with TRBD1. The trim removed 1 base at V and 5 bases at J, leaving 5 bases unmatched. This CDR3 contains 15 residues. In germline, CDR1 is LGHNA, CDR2 YSLEER. The CDR3 DNA reads TGCGCCAGCAGCCAAGGGCAGGGGGATAACAATGAGCAGTTCTTC. Protein: CASSQGQGDNNEQFF.

The V and J genes are TRBV14 and TRBJ2-1, with a tentative D call TRBD1 (6 bases). This CDR3 has 12 amino acids. V lost 2 bases to trimming and J lost 10 bases, with 9 bases between them. The germline CDR1 and CDR2 sequences are SGHDN and FVKESK. The CDR3 DNA is TGTGCCAGCAGCCAAACAGGGCGGGAGCAGTTCTTC. It is translated as CASSQTGREQFF.

The chain combines TRBV11-2 with TRBJ1-1; D uncertain. V was cut by 6 bases and J by 1 base, with 6 bases left in between. The germline gives CDR1 SGHAT, CDR2 FQNNGV. This CDR3 comprises 12 residues. The CDR3 here is CASRAGNTEAFF. Here the CDR3 DNA reads TGTGCCAGCAGGGCGGGGAACACTGAAGCTTTCTTT.

The rearrangement links TRBV4-3 to TRBJ2-1; D may be TRBD2 (6 bases). Germline lookup yields CDR1 LGHNA and CDR2 YSLEER. The CDR3 has 13 residues. Trimming cost V 3 bases and J 9 bases, with 12 bases left between them. CDR3 nucleotides: TGCGCCAGCAGCCACGGGGTGGGGGGTGAGCAGTTCTTC. Its protein is CASSHGVGGEQFF.

The chain links TRBV5-1 to TRBJ2-3, with 7 bases fitting TRBD2. The CDR3 covers 16 residues. Germline lookup yields CDR1 SGHRS and CDR2 YFSETQ. Trimming removed 2 bases from V and 1 base from J; junction bases left unmatched: 7. Written as DNA, the CDR3 is TGCGCCAGCAGCTTCAAATCCGCGGGGGGCACAGATACGCAGTATTTT. The encoded protein is CASSFKSAGGTDTQYF.

The chain employs TRBV2 and TRBJ2-3; TRBD2 matches at 14 bases. The CDR3 has 16 amino acids. V shed 6 bases, J shed 8 bases, and the junction held 10 bases outside the gene matches. Germline CDR1 and CDR2: SNHLY and FYNNEI. CDR3: CASRGTSGGYQGTQYF. The CDR3 region has the DNA TGTGCCAGCAGAGGGACTAGCGGGGGTTACCAAGGTACGCAGTATTTT.

The chain is built from TRBV4-3 and TRBJ1-2, with D unclear. V was clipped by 3 bases and J by 5 bases, with 22 bases between them. CDR3 length: 17 residues. The V gene's germline CDR1 is LGHNA and CDR2 YSLEER. The CDR3 nucleotides read TGCGCCAGCAGCCAGGGTAGAGGCGCCTCGGCCTGGTATGGCTACACCTTC. Translated, it gives CASSQGRGASAWYGYTF.

The rearrangement joins TRBV7-2 to TRBJ1-1; D is unclear. The germline V gene encodes CDR1 SGHTA and CDR2 FQGNSA. Trimming removed 4 bases at V and 6 bases at J, with 18 bases between. CDR3 length: 15 residues. CDR3 protein: CASSSLFSGSSEAFF. For the CDR3, the DNA is TGTGCCAGCAGCTCCTTATTTTCCGGGAGCTCTGAAGCTTTCTTT.

The chain carries TRBV19 and TRBJ1-5; 9 positions match TRBD1. CDR3 size: 13 residues. V lost 7 bases and J lost 7; bases outside the gene matches: 5. Germline V gene sequence: CDR1 LNHDA, CDR2 SQIVND (reference sequence). CDR3 nucleotides: TGTGCCAGTAAGAGGGACAGGGCGCAGCCCCAGCATTTT. Amino acids: CASKRDRAQPQHF. The full variable domain, with the rest looked up from reference TRBV19 and TRBJ1-5, is DGGITQSPKYLFRKEGQNVTLSCEQNLNHDAMYWYRQDPGQGLRLIYYSQIVNDFQKGDIAEGYSVSREKKESFPLTVTSAQKNPTAFYLCASKRDRAQPQHFGDGTRLSIL.

As concerns this clone: Compared with germline, one end of the junction differs, possibly owing to a read error. J is TRBJ2-2 and V is TRBV4-3; 9 bases line up with TRBD2. The CDR3 is 16 residues long. From germline, CDR1 is LGHNA and CDR2 YSLEER. The CDR3 is CARSPRSAGGTGELFF. As DNA, the CDR3 is TGCGCCCGCAGCCCCCGCAGCGCGGGGGGGACCGGGGAGCTGTTTTTT.

V usage is TRBV2 and J usage is TRBJ1-2; 8 positions match TRBD1. The V gene's germline CDR1 is SNHLY and CDR2 FYNNEI. The CDR3 has 15 residues. V trimming: 4 bases; J trimming: 3 bases; junction bases outside the gene matches: 7. CDR3 nucleotides: TGTGCCAGCAGTGGTCTGGACAGGGTGGACTATGGCTACACCTTC. Encoded protein: CASSGLDRVDYGYTF.

The chain carries TRBV5-1 and TRBJ1-1; no clear D gene. The CDR3 runs 14 residues. CDR1 is SGHRS, CDR2 YFSETQ, per germline. V was shortened by 3 bases and J by 6 bases, with 15 bases between the two germline ends. The CDR3 is CASSYAREDAEAFF. DNA of the CDR3: TGCGCCAGCAGCTATGCCCGGGAGGACGCTGAAGCTTTCTTT.